This paragraph covers one T cell receptor (beta chain) sequence. The data were taken from a study of blood T cell repertoires in COVID-19. The junction had 8 bases not matched to a gene; V was cut back by 2 bases and J by 4 bases. CDR1 and CDR2 from the germline V gene are GTSNPN and SVGIG (reference sequence). The CDR3 has 15 residues. The table came from immunoSEQ multiplex PCR; TCRdb's copy has only in-frame clones and leaves some out. This table holds about 300,000 clones, roughly nine tenths found once. The chain couples TRBV30 to TRBJ1-3; 7 bases agree with TRBD1. The TCR was taken from a woman between 45 and 65 years old who had been exposed to COVID-19. The sample comprised PBMCs or T cells enriched from blood (not recorded which). CDR3 in DNA: TGTGCCTGGAGTACAACAGGGGATAAAGGAAACACCATATATTTT. Translation: CAWSTTGDKGNTIYF.